This TCR beta chain comes out of a study of T-cell memory formation after mild COVID-19. Concerning this clonotype itself: Its target is not known.

Trimming pared 1 base from V and 0 bases from J, leaving 7 bases between. CDR3 length: 14 residues. CDR1 SGHRS and CDR2 YFSETQ come from the germline V gene. General study points: SARS-CoV-2 specificity of second-wave clones peaking day 37 was unconfirmed. Whereas later expanders leaned CD4+, clones contracting day 15 to 85 showed a balanced CD4/CD8 makeup.

TCRdb re-called the 5' RACE reads through MiXCR, storing one row per CDR3 protein. This sample has approximately 240,000 distinct CDR3 sequences, with around 15% found just once. Sequencing was performed on PBMCs or a T cell subset sorted from them (not recorded which). The chain combines TRBV5-1 with TRBJ1-2; weak D call: TRBD1 (5 bases). This TCR was recovered from a man younger than 30 who had mild COVID-19 (a few samples of this study predate the infection). Cell type and time point are not known. The CDR3 DNA reads as TGCGCCAGCAGCTTGAGACAGACTAACTATGGCTACACCTTC. Amino acid sequence: CASSLRQTNYGYTF.